This T cell receptor (beta chain) was observed in a study of blood T cell repertoires in COVID-19. Study information: T cells, B-cell-depleted T cells, or PBMCs supplied cDNA or gDNA.

The data were produced by immunoSEQ multiplex PCR, yet TCRdb's version contains in-frame clones alone and is incomplete. Of fewer than 150,000 clones detected, about 90% appear once; the ten largest clones hold 8% to 11%. Trimming took 4 bases from V and 1 from J, leaving 11 bases between them. CDR1 is SGHDT and CDR2 is YYEEEE in the germline V gene. This CDR3 spans 14 amino acids. This clone appeared once. The chain uses TRBV5-6 and TRBJ1-1, with TRBD1 as a possible D gene (6 bases). Input material: peripheral blood. This TCR was sampled from a man aged 50 to 60 with active or convalescent COVID-19. CDR3 DNA sequence: TGTGCCAGCAGCCCCTGGGACAAGAACACTGAAGCTTTCTTT. Amino acids: CASSPWDKNTEAFF.